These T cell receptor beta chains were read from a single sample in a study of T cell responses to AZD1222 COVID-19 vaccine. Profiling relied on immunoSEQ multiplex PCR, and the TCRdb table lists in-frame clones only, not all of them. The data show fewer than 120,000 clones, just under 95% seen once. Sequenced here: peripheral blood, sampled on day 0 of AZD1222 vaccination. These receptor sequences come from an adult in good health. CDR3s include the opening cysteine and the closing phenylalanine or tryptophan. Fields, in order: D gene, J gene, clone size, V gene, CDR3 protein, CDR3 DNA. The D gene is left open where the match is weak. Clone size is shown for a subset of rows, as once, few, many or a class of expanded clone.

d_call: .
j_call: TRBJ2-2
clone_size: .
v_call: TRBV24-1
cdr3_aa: CATSGTGQNTGELFF
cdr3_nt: TGTGCCACCAGTGGCACGGGACAAAACACCGGGGAGCTGTTTTTT

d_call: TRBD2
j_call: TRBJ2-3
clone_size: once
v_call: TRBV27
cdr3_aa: CASSALAGGVRDTQYF
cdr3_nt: TGTGCCAGCAGTGCACTAGCGGGGGGTGTTAGAGATACGCAGTATTTT

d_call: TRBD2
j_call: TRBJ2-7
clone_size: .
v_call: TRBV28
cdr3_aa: CASSGRLAVYEQYF
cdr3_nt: TGTGCCAGCAGTGGCAGACTAGCGGTCTACGAGCAGTACTTC

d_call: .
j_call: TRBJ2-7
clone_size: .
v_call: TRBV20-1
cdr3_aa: CSAGAATGLYEQYF
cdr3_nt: TGCAGTGCTGGTGCGGCTACGGGGCTCTACGAGCAGTACTTC

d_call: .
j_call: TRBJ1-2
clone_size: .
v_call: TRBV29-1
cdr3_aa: CSVAQGTNYGYTF
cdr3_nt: TGCAGCGTCGCCCAGGGAACTAACTATGGCTACACCTTC

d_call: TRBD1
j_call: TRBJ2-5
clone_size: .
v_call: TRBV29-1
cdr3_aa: CSVGGTGDRETQYF
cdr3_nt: TGCAGCGTCGGCGGAACAGGGGATAGGGAGACCCAGTACTTC

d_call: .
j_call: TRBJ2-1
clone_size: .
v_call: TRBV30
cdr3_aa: CAWKVFGPGLYNEQFF
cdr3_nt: TGTGCCTGGAAAGTCTTCGGACCGGGGCTTTACAATGAGCAGTTCTTC

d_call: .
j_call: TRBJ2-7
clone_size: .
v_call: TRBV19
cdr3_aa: CASSMVQGNEQYF
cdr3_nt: TGTGCCAGTAGTATGGTGCAGGGGAACGAGCAGTACTTC

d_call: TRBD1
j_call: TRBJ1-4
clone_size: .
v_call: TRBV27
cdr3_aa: CASSLTGGGNEKLFF
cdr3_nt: TGTGCCAGCAGTCTGACAGGGGGCGGAAATGAAAAACTGTTTTTT

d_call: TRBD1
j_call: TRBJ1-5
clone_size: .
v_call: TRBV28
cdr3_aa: CASIPQGFGTDQPQHF
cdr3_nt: TGTGCCAGCATCCCACAGGGGTTTGGGACCGATCAGCCCCAGCATTTT

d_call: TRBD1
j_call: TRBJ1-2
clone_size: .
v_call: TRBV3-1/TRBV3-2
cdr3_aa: CASSQGTGTGYGYTF
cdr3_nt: TGTGCCAGCAGCCAAGGGACAGGGACAGGGTATGGCTACACCTTC

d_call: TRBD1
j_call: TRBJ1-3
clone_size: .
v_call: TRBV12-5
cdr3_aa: CASGLVHTTGEGNTIYF
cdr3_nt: TGTGCTAGTGGTTTGGTCCACACGACAGGGGAAGGAAACACCATATATTTT

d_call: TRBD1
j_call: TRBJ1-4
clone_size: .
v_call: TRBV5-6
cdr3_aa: CASTPARGRGKLFF
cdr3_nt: TGTGCCAGCACCCCCGCGAGGGGGCGCGGAAAACTGTTTTTT

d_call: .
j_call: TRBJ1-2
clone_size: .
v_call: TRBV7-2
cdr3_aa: CASSLQQGGYYGYTF
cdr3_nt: TGTGCCAGCAGCTTGCAACAGGGTGGATACTATGGCTACACCTTC

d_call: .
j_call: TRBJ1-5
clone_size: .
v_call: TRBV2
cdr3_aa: CASSAETMGSQHF
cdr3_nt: TGTGCCAGCAGTGCAGAAACTATGGGGTCCCAGCATTTT

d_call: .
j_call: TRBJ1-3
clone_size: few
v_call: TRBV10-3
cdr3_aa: CAISAVGQRNTIYF
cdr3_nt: TGTGCCATCAGTGCGGTCGGACAGAGAAACACCATATATTTT

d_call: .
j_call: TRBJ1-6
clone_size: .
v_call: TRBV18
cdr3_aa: CASSPMTGDYSPLHF
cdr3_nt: TGTGCCAGCTCACCGATGACAGGAGACTATTCACCCCTCCACTTT

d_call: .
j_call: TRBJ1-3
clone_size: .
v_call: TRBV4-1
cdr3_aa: CASSQDPETGNTIYF
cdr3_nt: TGCGCCAGCAGCCAAGATCCCGAGACTGGAAACACCATATATTTT

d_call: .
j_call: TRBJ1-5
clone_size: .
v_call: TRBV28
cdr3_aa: CASGIQGTNQPQHF
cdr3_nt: TGTGCCAGCGGCATACAGGGTACCAATCAGCCCCAGCATTTT

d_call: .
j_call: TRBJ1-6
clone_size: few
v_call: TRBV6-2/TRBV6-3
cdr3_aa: CASSSGDFNSPLHF
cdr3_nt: TGTGCCAGCAGTTCGGGGGACTTCAATTCACCCCTCCACTTT

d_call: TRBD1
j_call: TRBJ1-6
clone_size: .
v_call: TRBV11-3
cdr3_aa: CASSLAGGINSPLHF
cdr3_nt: TGTGCCAGCAGCTTAGCAGGGGGCATTAATTCACCCCTCCACTTT

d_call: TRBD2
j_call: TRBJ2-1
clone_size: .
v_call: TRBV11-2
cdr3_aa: CASSLIRGGNNEQFF
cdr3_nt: TGTGCCAGCAGCTTAATCCGGGGGGGGAATAATGAGCAGTTCTTC

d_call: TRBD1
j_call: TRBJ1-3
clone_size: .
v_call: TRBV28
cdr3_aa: CASSPDRGGIRNTIYF
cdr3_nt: TGTGCCAGCAGTCCTGACAGGGGAGGAATTCGAAACACCATATATTTT

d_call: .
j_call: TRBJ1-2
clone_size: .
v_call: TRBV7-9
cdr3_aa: CASSLEWMAGHGYTF
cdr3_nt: TGTGCCAGCAGCTTAGAGTGGATGGCAGGGCACGGCTACACCTTC

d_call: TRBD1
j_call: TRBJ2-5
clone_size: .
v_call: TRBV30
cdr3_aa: CAWTTGQQETQYF
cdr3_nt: TGTGCCTGGACCACGGGACAGCAAGAGACCCAGTACTTC

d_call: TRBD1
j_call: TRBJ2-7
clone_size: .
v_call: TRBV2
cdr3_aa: CASVGRTGKSEQYF
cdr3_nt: TGTGCCAGCGTCGGAAGGACAGGCAAATCCGAGCAGTACTTC

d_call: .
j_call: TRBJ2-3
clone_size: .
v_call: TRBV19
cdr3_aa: CASSIRGTGDTQYF
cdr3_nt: TGTGCCAGTAGTATAAGGGGAACCGGAGATACGCAGTATTTT

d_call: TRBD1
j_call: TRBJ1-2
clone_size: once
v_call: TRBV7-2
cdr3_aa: CASSIGQGTSYGYTF
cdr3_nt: TGTGCCAGCAGCATAGGACAGGGGACGAGCTATGGCTACACCTTC

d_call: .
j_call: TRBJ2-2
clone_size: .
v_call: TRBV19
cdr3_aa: CASRFIINTGELFF
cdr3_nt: TGTGCCAGTAGATTTATCATAAACACCGGGGAGCTGTTTTTT

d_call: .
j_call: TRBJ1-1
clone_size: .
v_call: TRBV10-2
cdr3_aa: CASSVRSTEAFF
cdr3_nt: TGCGCCAGCAGTGTTAGGAGCACTGAAGCTTTCTTT

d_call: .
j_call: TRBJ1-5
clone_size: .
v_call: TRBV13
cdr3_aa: CASSLGTGVNQPQHF
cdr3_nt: TGTGCCAGCAGCTTAGGGACGGGAGTCAATCAGCCCCAGCATTTT

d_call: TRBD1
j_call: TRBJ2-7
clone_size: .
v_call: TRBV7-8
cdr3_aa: CASSPKPGGIAYEQYF
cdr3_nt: TGTGCCAGCAGCCCCAAACCAGGGGGAATAGCCTACGAGCAGTACTTC

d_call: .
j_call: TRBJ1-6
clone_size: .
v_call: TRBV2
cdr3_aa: CASSPLQGRNSPLHF
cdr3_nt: TGTGCCAGCAGTCCCTTACAGGGTAGGAATTCACCCCTCCACTTT

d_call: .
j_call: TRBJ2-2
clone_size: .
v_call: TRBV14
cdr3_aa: CASSLGVGELFF
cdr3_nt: TGTGCCAGCAGCCTTGGGGTCGGGGAGCTGTTTTTT

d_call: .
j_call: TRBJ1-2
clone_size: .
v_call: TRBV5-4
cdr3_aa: CASSSGAGGYTF
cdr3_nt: TGTGCCAGCAGCTCAGGGGCCGGAGGCTACACCTTC

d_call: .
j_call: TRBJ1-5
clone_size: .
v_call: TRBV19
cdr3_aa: CASSLGQAGQPQHF
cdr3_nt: TGTGCCAGTAGTTTGGGGCAGGCGGGTCAGCCCCAGCATTTT

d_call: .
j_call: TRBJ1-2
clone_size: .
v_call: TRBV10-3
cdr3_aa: CAISDRKGEHGYTF
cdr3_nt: TGTGCCATCAGTGACCGCAAAGGGGAACATGGCTACACCTTC

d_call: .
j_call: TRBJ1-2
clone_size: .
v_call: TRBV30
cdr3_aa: CAWSPQVRNRYTF
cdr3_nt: TGTGCCTGGAGCCCCCAAGTCAGGAATCGCTACACCTTC

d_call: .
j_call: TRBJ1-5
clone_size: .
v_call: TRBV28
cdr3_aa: CASRPKIQPQHF
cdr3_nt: TGTGCCAGCAGGCCGAAAATTCAGCCCCAGCATTTT

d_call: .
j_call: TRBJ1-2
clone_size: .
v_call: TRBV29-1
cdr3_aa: CSVEDQGHDYGYTF
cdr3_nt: TGCAGCGTTGAAGATCAGGGACATGATTATGGCTACACCTTC

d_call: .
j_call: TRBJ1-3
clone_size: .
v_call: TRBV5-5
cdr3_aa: CASSLGGSGNTIYF
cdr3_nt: TGTGCCAGCAGCCTAGGGGGTTCTGGAAACACCATATATTTT